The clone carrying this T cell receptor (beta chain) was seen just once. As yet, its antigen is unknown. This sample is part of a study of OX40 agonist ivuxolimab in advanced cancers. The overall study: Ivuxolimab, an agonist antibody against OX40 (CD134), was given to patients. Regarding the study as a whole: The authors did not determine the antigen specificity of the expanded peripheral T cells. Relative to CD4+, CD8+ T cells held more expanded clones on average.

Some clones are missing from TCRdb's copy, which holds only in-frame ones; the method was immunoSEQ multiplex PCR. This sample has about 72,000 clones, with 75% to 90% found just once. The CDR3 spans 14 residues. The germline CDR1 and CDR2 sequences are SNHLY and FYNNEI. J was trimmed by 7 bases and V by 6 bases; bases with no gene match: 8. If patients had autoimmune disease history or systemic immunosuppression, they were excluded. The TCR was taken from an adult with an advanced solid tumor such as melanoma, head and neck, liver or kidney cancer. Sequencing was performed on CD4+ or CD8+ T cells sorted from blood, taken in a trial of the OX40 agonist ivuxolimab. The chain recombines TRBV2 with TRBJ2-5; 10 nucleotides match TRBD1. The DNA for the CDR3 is TGTGCCAGCAGCGGACAGGGGGGCGGTGGGACCCAGTACTTC. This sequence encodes CASSGQGGGGTQYF.